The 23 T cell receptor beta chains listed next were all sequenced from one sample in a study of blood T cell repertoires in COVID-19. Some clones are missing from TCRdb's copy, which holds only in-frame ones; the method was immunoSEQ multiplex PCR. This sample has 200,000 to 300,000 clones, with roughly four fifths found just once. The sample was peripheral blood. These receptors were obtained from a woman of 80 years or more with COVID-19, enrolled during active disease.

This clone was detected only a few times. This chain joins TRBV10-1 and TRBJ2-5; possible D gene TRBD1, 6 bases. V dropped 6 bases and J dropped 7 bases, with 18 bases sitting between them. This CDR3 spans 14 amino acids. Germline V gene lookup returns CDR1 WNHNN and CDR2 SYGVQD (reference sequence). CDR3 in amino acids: CASSPRGNYGTQYF. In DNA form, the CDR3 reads TGCGCCAGCAGCCCGAGGGGGAATTACGGGACCCAGTACTTC.

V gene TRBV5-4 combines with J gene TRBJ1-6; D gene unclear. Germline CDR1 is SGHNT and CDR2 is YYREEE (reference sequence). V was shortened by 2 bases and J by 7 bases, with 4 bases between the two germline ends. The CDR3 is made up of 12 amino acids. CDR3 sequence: CASSLRNSPLHF. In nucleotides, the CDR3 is TGTGCCAGCAGCTTACGGAATTCACCCCTCCACTTT.

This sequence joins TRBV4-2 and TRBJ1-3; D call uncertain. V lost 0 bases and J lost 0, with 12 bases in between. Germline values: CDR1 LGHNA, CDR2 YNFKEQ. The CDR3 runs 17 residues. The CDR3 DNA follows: TGTGCCAGCAGCCAAGAAAATGGCGGAACCTCTGGAAACACCATATATTTT. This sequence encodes CASSQENGGTSGNTIYF.

The CDR3 loop reads CASSSGAGGTIYF. The CDR3 DNA is TGTGCCAGCAGCTCAGGGGCCGGGGGGACCATATATTTT. This chain connects TRBV7-9 to TRBJ1-3, with D possibly matching TRBD1 (6 bases). The V end lost 4 bases, the J end lost 10 bases, and 14 bases lay between the germline ends. The CDR3 is 13 residues long. Germline V lookup: CDR1 SEHNR, CDR2 FQNEAQ (reference sequence).

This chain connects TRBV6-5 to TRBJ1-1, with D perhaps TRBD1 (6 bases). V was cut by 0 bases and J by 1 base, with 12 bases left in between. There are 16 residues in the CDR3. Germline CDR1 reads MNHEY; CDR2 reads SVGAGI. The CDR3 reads CASSYSRGGRNTEAFF. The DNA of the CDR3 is TGTGCCAGCAGTTACTCGAGGGGGGGGCGGAACACTGAAGCTTTCTTT.

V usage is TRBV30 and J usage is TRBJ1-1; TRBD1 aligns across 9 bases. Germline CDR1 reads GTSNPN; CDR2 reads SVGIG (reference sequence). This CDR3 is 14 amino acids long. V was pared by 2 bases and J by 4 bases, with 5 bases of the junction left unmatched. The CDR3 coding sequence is TGTGCCTGGAGTAACACAGGGGGCGGCACTGAAGCTTTCTTT. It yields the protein CAWSNTGGGTEAFF.

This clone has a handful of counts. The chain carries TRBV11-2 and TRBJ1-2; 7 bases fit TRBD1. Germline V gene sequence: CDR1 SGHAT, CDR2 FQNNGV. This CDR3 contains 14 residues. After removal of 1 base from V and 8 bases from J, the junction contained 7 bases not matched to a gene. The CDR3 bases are TGTGCCAGCAGCTTAGGCACTAGGGGGCTCGGCTACACCTTC. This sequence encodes CASSLGTRGLGYTF.

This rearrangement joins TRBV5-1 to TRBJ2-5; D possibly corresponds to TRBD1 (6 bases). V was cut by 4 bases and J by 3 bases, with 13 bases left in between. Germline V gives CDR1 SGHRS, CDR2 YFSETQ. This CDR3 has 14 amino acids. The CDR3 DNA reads TGCGCCAGCAGCGACGGACAGCTCGAAGAGACCCAGTACTTC. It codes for CASSDGQLEETQYF.

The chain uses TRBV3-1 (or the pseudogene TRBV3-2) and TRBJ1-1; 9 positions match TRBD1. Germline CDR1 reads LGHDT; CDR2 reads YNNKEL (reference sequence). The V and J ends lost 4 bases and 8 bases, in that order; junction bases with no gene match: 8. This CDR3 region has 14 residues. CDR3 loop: CASSPSDRGGEAFF. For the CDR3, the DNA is TGTGCCAGCAGCCCATCGGACAGGGGAGGGGAAGCTTTCTTT.

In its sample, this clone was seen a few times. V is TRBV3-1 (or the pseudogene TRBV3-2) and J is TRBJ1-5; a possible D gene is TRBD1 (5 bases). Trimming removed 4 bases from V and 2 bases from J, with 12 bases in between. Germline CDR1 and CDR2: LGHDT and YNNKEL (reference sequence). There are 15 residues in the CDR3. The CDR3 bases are TGTGCCAGCAGCCCAGTTTTAGGGGGCAATCAGCCCCAGCATTTT. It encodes CASSPVLGGNQPQHF.

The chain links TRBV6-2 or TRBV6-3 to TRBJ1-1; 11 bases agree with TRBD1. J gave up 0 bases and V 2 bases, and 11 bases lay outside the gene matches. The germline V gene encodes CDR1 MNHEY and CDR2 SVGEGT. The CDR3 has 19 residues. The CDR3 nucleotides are TGTGCCAGCAGTTACCCCCGGACAGGGGGCCTTCGTATGAACACTGAAGCTTTCTTT. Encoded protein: CASSYPRTGGLRMNTEAFF.

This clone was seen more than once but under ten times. The CDR3 loop is CATSRDGTSGYEQYF. CDR3 sequence (DNA): TGTGCCACCAGCAGAGATGGGACTAGCGGCTACGAGCAGTACTTC. The chain recombines TRBV15 with TRBJ2-7, with 11 bases fitting TRBD2. Trimming at V came to 0 bases and at J to 3 bases, leaving 1 base not matched to a gene. The CDR3 is 15 amino acids. Germline V gives CDR1 LNHNV, CDR2 YYDKDF (reference sequence).

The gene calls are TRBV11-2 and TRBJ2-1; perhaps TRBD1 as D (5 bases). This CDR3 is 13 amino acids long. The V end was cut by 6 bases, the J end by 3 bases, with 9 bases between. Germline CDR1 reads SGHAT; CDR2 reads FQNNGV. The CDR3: CASRSDSYNEQFF. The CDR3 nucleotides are TGTGCCAGCAGGTCTGACAGCTACAATGAGCAGTTCTTC.

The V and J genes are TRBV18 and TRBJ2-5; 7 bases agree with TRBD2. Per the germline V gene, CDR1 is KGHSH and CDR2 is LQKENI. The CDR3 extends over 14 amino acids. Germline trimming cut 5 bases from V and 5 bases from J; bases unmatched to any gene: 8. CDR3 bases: TGTGCCAGCTCAATTCAGCGGGGCGCGGAGACCCAGTACTTC. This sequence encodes CASSIQRGAETQYF.

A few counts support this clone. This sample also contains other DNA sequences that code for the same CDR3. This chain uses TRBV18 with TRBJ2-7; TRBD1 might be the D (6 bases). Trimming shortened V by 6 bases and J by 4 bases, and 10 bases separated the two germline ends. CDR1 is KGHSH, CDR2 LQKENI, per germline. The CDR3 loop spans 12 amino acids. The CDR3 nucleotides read TGTGCCAGCTCTCCTACAGGGTACGAGCAGTACTTC. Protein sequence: CASSPTGYEQYF.

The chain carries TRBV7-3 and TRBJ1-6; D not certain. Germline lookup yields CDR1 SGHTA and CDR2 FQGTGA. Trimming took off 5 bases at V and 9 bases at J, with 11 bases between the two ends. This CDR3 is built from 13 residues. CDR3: CASSERDSSPLHF. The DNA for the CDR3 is TGTGCCAGCAGCGAGAGGGATAGTTCACCCCTCCACTTT.

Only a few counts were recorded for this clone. The CDR3 sequence is CASSSGQVEAFF. CDR3 bases: TGTGCCAGCAGTTCAGGACAGGTGGAAGCTTTCTTT. The gene calls are TRBV28 and TRBJ1-1; 7 bases map to TRBD1. The germline V gene encodes CDR1 MDHEN and CDR2 SYDVKM. The CDR3 loop spans 12 amino acids. Trimming removed 4 bases from V and 8 bases from J; junction bases left unmatched: 4.

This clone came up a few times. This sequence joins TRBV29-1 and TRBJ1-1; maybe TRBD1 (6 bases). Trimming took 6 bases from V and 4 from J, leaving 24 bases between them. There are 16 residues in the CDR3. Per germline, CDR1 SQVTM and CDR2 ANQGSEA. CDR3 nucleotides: TGCAGCGTATCCCGACGAAAGACAGGCAGCAGCACTGAAGCTTTCTTT. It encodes CSVSRRKTGSSTEAFF.

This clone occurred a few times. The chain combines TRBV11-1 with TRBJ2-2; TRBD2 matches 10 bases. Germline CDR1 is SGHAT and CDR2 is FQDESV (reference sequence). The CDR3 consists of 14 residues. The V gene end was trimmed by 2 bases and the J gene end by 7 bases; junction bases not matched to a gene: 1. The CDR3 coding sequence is TGTGCCAGCAGCTTAAGCGGGGGGGTCGGGGAGCTGTTTTTT. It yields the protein CASSLSGGVGELFF. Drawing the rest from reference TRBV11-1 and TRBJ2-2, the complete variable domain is EAEVAQSPRYKITEKSQAVAFWCDPISGHATLYWYRQILGQGPELLVQFQDESVVDDSQLPKDRFSAERLKGVDSTLKIQPAELGDSAMYLCASSLSGGVGELFFGEGSRLTVL.

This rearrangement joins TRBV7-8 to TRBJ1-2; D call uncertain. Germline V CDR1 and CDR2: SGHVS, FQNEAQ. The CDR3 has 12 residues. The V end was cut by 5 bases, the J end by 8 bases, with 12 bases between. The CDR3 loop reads CASSPPGVGYTF. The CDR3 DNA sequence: TGTGCCAGCAGCCCTCCGGGAGTCGGCTACACCTTC. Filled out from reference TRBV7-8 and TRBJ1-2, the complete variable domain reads GAGVSQSPRYKVAKRGQDVALRCDPISGHVSLFWYQQALGQGPEFLTYFQNEAQLDKSGLPSDRFFAERPEGSVSTLKIQRTQQEDSAVYLCASSPPGVGYTFGSGTRLTVV.

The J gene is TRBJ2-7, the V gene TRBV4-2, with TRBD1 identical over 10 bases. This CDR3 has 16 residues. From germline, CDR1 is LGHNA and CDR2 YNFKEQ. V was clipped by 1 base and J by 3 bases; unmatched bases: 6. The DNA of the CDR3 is TGTGCCAGCAGCCAAGCTGGGACAGGGGACGTCTACGAGCAGTACTTC. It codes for CASSQAGTGDVYEQYF.

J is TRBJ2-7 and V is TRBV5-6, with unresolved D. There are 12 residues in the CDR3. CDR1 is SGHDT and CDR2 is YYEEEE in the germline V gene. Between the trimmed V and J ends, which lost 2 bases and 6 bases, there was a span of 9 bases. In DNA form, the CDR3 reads TGTGCCAGCAGCTTCTATTCCCCCGAGCAGTACTTC. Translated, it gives CASSFYSPEQYF.

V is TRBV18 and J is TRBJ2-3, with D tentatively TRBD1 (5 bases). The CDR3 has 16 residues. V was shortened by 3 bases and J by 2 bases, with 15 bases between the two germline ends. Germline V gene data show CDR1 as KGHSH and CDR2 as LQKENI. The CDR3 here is CASSPRSRAYTDTQYF. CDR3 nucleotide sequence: TGTGCCAGCTCACCCCGGAGCAGGGCTTACACAGATACGCAGTATTTT.